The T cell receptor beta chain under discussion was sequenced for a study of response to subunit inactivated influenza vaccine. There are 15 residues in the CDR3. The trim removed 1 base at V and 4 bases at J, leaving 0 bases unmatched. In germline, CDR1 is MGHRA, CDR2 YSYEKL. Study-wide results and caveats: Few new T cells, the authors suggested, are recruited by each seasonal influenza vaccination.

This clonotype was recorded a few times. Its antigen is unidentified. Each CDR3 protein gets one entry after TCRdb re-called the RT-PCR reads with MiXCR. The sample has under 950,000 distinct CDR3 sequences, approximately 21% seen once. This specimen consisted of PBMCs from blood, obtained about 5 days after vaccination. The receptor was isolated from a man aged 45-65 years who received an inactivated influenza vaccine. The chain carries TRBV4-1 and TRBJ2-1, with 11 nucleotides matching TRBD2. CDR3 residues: CASSQASGGYNEQFF. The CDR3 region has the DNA TGCGCCAGCAGCCAAGCTAGCGGGGGGTACAATGAGCAGTTCTTC.